The 6 T cell receptor beta chains reported below all come from one sample, sequenced in a study of memory CD4+ T cells and cytomegalovirus serostatus. Single viable CD3+CD4+CD8-CD45RO+ cells were sorted as the memory CD4+ T cells. TCRdb keeps only in-frame clones here, not all; method: immunoSEQ multiplex PCR. The sample includes around 40,000 clones, 75% to 80% of them seen just once. Sequenced sample: memory CD4+ T cells from blood. These receptors were obtained from an adult in good health and CMV-seronegative.

The genes are TRBV5-5 and TRBJ1-2; 8 positions match TRBD1. Germline CDR1 is SGHKS and CDR2 is YYEKEE (reference sequence). CDR3 length equals 15 residues. V trimming: 3 bases; J trimming: 0 bases; junction bases outside the gene matches: 4. CDR3 in DNA: TGTGCCAGCAGCTACGACAGGGGTACTAACTATGGCTACACCTTC. Protein sequence: CASSYDRGTNYGYTF.

The chain combines TRBV6-6 with TRBJ1-4; 7 nucleotides line up with TRBD1. The germline V gene has CDR1 MNHNY and CDR2 SVGAGI (reference sequence). The trim removed 8 bases at V and 5 bases at J, leaving 5 bases unmatched. This CDR3 is built from 13 residues. Here the CDR3 reads CASLLTGNEKLFF. The CDR3 coding sequence is TGTGCCAGCCTTCTGACAGGGAATGAAAAACTGTTTTTT.

Concerning this clone itself: The junction departs from the called germline gene at one end, perhaps through a read error. The genes are TRBV2 and TRBJ1-2; 8 bases are shared with TRBD1. The CDR3 runs to 13 residues. Germline V gene lookup returns CDR1 SNHLY and CDR2 FYNNEI. CDR3 sequence: CASREDRGYGYTF. For the CDR3, the DNA is TGTGCCAGCAGGGAAGACAGGGGCTATGGCTACACCTTC.

The rearrangement uses TRBV5-1 and TRBJ1-1; 9 bases match TRBD1. CDR1 is SGHRS, CDR2 YFSETQ, per germline. Trimming at V came to 3 bases and at J to 5 bases, leaving 5 bases not matched to a gene. The length of the CDR3 is 14 residues. The CDR3 DNA follows: TGCGCCAGCAGCTCTGAACAGGGGGCTACTGAAGCTTTCTTT. Translated: CASSSEQGATEAFF. Supplemented by reference TRBV5-1 and TRBJ1-1, the full variable domain reads KAGVTQTPRYLIKTRGQQVTLSCSPISGHRSVSWYQQTPGQGLQFLFEYFSETQRNKGNFPGRFSGRQFSNSRSEMNVSTLELGDSALYLCASSSEQGATEAFFGQGTRLTVV.

Only one count was recorded for this clone. The gene calls are TRBV6-1 and TRBJ1-4; D might be TRBD1 (6 bases). Looked up from germline, CDR1 is MNHNS and CDR2 is SASEGT. This CDR3 comprises 13 residues. The V gene lost 7 bases and the J gene lost 5 bases, with 11 bases spanning the gap. CDR3 nucleotides: TGTGCCAGCACCAGGGGAGGGAATGAAAAACTGTTTTTT. Encoded protein: CASTRGGNEKLFF.

The chain joins TRBV5-1 to TRBJ2-1; possibly TRBD1 or TRBD2 for D (6 bases each). Trimming stripped 1 base from V and 8 bases from J, with 16 bases between. The CDR3 consists of 15 residues. The germline V gene encodes CDR1 SGHRS and CDR2 YFSETQ. CDR3 DNA sequence: TGCGCCAGCAGCTTGAAGGGGGGCTATGTGGATGAGCAGTTCTTC. Protein product: CASSLKGGYVDEQFF.